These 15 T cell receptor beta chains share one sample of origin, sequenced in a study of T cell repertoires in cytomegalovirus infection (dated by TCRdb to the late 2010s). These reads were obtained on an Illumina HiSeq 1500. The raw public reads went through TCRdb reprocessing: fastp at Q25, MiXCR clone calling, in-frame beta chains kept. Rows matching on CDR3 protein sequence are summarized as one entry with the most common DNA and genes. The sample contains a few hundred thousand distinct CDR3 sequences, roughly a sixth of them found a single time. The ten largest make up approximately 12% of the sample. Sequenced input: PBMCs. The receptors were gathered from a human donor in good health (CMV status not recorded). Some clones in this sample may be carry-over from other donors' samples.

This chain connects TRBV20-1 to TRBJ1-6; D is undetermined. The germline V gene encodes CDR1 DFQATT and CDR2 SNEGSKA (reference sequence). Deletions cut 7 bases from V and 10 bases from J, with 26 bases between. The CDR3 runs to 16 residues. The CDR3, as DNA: TGCAGTGTCCAAAAGCCTCGCTCACGGAGCGGGTCACCCCTCCACTTT. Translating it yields CSVQKPRSRSGSPLHF.

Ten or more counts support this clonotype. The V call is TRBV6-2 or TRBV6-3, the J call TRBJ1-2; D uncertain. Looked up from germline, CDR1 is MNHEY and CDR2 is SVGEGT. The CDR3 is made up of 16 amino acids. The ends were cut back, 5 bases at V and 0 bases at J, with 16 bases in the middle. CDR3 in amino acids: CASSNVVRRTNYGYTF. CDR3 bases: TGTGCCAGCAGTAACGTCGTTCGGAGGACTAACTATGGCTACACCTTC.

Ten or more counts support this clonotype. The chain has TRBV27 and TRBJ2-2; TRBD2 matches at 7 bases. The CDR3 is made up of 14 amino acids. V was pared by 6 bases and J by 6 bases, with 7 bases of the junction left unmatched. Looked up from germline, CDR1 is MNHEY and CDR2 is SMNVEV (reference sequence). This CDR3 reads CASSRRLAAGELFF. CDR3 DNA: TGTGCCAGCAGCCGTCGACTAGCCGCCGGGGAGCTGTTTTTT.

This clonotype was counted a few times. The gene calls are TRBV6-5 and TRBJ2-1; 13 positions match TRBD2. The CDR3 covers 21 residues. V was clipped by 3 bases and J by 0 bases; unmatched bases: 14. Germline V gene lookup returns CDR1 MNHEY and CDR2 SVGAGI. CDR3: CASSYMPPETSGGSSYNEQFF. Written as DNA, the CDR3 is TGTGCCAGCAGTTATATGCCACCTGAGACTAGCGGGGGGAGCTCCTACAATGAGCAGTTCTTC.

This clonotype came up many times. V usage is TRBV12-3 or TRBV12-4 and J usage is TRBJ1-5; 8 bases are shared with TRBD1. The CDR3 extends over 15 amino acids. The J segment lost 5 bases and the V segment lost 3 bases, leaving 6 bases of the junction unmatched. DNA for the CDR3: TGTGCCAGCAGTTTTAACAGGGGGTCCGATCAGCCCCAGCATTTT. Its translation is CASSFNRGSDQPQHF.

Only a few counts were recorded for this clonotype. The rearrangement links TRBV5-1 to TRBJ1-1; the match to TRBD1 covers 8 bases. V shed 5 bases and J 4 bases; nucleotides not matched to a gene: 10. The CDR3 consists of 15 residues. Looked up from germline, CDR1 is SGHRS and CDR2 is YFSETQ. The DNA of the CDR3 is TGCGCCAGCAGACCGACAGGGGAGGAGGGCACTGAAGCTTTCTTT. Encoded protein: CASRPTGEEGTEAFF.

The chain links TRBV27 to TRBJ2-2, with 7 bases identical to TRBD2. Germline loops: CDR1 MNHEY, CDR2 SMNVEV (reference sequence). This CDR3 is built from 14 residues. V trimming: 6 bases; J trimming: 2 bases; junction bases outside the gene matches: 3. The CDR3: CASRRGINTGELFF. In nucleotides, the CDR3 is TGTGCCAGCAGGCGGGGGATTAACACCGGGGAGCTGTTTTTT.

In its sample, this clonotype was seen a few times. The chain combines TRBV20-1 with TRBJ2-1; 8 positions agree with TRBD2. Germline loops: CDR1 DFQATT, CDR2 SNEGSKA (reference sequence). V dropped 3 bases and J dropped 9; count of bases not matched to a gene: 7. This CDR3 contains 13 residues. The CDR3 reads CSASYGGAAEQFF. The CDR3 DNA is TGCAGTGCTAGTTACGGGGGGGCCGCTGAGCAGTTCTTC.

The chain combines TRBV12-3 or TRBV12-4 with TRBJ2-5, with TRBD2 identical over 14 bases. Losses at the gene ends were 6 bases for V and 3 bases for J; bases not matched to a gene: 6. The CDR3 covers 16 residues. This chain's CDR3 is CASSWTSGGQEETQYF. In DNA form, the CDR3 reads TGTGCCAGCAGCTGGACTAGCGGGGGGCAGGAAGAGACCCAGTACTTC.

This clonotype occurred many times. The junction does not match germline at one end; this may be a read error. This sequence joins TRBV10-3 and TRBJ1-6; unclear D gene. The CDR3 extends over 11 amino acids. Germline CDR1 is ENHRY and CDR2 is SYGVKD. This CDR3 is CAIGDQHMALF. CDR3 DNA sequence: TGTGCCATCGGAGACCAACATATGGCCTTATTT.

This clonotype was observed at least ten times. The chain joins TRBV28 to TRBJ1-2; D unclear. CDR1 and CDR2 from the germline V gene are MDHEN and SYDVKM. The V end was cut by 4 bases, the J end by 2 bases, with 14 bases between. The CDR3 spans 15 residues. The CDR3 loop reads CASSYLDGVNYGYTF. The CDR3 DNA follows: TGTGCCAGCAGTTACCTCGACGGTGTCAACTATGGCTACACCTTC.

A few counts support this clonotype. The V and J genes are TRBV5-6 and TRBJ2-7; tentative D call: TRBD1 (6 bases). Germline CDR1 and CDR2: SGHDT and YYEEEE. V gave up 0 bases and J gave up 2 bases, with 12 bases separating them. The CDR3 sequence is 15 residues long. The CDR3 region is CASSLAAGTPYEQYF. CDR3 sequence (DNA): TGTGCCAGCAGCTTGGCGGCAGGGACACCCTACGAGCAGTACTTC.

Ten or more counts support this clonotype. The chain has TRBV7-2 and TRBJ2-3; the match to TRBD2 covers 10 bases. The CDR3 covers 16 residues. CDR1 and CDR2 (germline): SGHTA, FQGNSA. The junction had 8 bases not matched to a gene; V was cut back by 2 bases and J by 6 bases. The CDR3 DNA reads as TGTGCCAGCAGCTTATACAGCGGGGGGGCTATGGATACGCAGTATTTT. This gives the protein CASSLYSGGAMDTQYF.

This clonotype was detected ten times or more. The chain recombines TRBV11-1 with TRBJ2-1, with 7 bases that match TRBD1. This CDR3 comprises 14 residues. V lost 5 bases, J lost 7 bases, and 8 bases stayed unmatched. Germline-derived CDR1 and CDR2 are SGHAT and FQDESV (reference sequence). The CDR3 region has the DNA TGTGCCAGCAGCCGGACAGGTAATATGAATGAGCAGTTCTTC. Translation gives CASSRTGNMNEQFF.

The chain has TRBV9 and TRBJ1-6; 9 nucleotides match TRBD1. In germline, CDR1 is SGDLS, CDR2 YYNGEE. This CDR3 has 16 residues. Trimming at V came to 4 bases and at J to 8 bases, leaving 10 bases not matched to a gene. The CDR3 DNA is TGTGCCAGCAGCCCACTGGGGACAGGGCTCTATTCACCCCTCCACTTT. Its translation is CASSPLGTGLYSPLHF.